These 13 T cell receptor beta chains were sequenced from one sample in a study of T cell responses to AZD1222 COVID-19 vaccine. Profiled with immunoSEQ multiplex PCR; TCRdb holds only in-frame clones, not every one. This table holds more than 50,000 clones, 65% to 90% found once. This sample comprised peripheral blood, obtained on day 0 of AZD1222 vaccination. Receptors were obtained from an adult in good health.

V usage is TRBV11-3 and J usage is TRBJ2-1, with D possibly being TRBD1 or TRBD2 (5 bases each). CDR3 size: 14 residues. Germline V CDR1 and CDR2: SGHNT, YENEEA. With 7 bases removed from V and 13 bases from J, the gap between germline ends came to 23 bases. This CDR3 reads CASTHGGWGFDQFF. CDR3 DNA sequence: TGTGCCAGCACCCATGGCGGGTGGGGGTTTGATCAGTTCTTC.

The rearrangement uses TRBV28 and TRBJ1-2; D unclear. V dropped 5 bases and J dropped 4 bases, with 11 bases sitting between them. Germline-derived CDR1 and CDR2 are MDHEN and SYDVKM. CDR3 length equals 13 residues. CDR3 bases: TGTGCCAGCAGTCCGCCCGCCCTCTATGGCTACACCTTC. Protein sequence: CASSPPALYGYTF.

In regard to this clone: Compared with germline, one end of the junction differs, possibly owing to a read error. The chain employs TRBV10-3 and TRBJ1-1; maybe TRBD1 (5 bases). CDR1 ENHRY and CDR2 SYGVKD come from the germline V gene. The CDR3 is 17 amino acids. DNA of the CDR3: TGTGCCATCAGTGAGGAAAGGGGTTTCATGCTGAATACTGAAGCTTTCTTT. Translation gives CAISEERGFMLNTEAFF.

The genes are TRBV7-9 and TRBJ1-1; tentatively, D is TRBD1 (5 bases). V lost 3 bases, J lost 7 bases, and 12 bases lay in between. Germline V CDR1 and CDR2: SEHNR, FQNEAQ (reference sequence). This CDR3 contains 13 residues. CDR3 amino acids: CASSLGDSHEAFF. The CDR3 DNA sequence: TGTGCCAGCAGCTTGGGGGACTCACATGAAGCTTTCTTT.

This sequence joins TRBV6-5 and TRBJ2-3; TRBD2 agrees at 10 bases. The germline gives CDR1 MNHEY, CDR2 SVGAGI. V lost 6 bases to trimming and J lost 1 base; unmatched junction nucleotides: 4. The CDR3 totals 15 residues. CDR3 sequence: CASRAGLAGTDTQYF. CDR3 in DNA: TGTGCCAGCAGAGCAGGACTAGCGGGCACAGATACGCAGTATTTT.

The CDR3 coding sequence is TGTGCCAGCAGCAAGACCGATCATTACAATGAGCAGTTCTTC. Protein sequence: CASSKTDHYNEQFF. The genes are TRBV7-9 and TRBJ2-1; unclear D gene. The V end lost 5 bases, the J end lost 4 bases, and 12 bases lay between the germline ends. Germline V lookup: CDR1 SEHNR, CDR2 FQNEAQ (reference sequence). The CDR3 totals 14 residues.

This rearrangement joins TRBV12-5 to TRBJ2-3; D ambiguous. Trimming took 9 bases from V and 0 from J, leaving 7 bases between them. The CDR3 loop spans 12 amino acids. Germline CDR1 LGHNT, CDR2 FRNRAP. This CDR3 reads CASKRSTDTQYF. In DNA, the CDR3 is TGTGCTAGCAAGAGGAGCACAGATACGCAGTATTTT.

With regard to this clone: This sample includes further DNA sequences coding for the same CDR3. The chain recombines TRBV7-9 with TRBJ2-5; D not resolved. The length of the CDR3 is 11 residues. Per germline, CDR1 SEHNR and CDR2 FQNEAQ (reference sequence). V lost 2 bases and J lost 4, with 2 bases in between. CDR3: CASSLIETQYF. The CDR3 nucleotides are TGTGCCAGCAGCTTAATAGAGACCCAGTACTTC.

The J gene is TRBJ2-3, the V gene TRBV5-5; either TRBD1 or TRBD2 may fit D (5 bases each). CDR3 length: 16 residues. V gave up 1 base and J gave up 4 bases, with 16 bases separating them. Germline CDR1 is SGHKS and CDR2 is YYEKEE (reference sequence). CDR3 loop: CASSLSPGRGADTQYF. CDR3 DNA: TGTGCCAGCAGCTTGTCCCCGGGTCGGGGCGCAGATACGCAGTATTTT.

This clone was seen only once. The chain carries TRBV5-6 and TRBJ1-2; no definite D call. The CDR3 sequence is 11 residues long. Germline V gene data show CDR1 as SGHDT and CDR2 as YYEEEE. Trimming took off 1 base at V and 8 bases at J, with 6 bases between the two ends. The CDR3 bases are TGTGCCAGCAGCTTGTCCAGAGGCTACACCTTC. Its translation: CASSLSRGYTF. Using reference TRBV5-6 and TRBJ1-2 for the parts outside the CDR3, the full variable domain is DAGVTQSPTHLIKTRGQQVTLRCSPKSGHDTVSWYQQALGQGPQFIFQYYEEEERQRGNFPDRFSGHQFPNYSSELNVNALLLGDSALYLCASSLSRGYTFGSGTRLTVV.

J is TRBJ1-4 and V is TRBV4-1; D gene ambiguous. This CDR3 spans 17 amino acids. Trimming took 4 bases from V and 0 from J, leaving 15 bases between them. Looked up from germline, CDR1 is MGHRA and CDR2 is YSYEKL. The CDR3 is CASSPIDRGPTNEKLFF. CDR3 coding DNA: TGCGCCAGCAGCCCAATCGACCGCGGACCAACTAATGAAAAACTGTTTTTT.

The rearrangement links TRBV5-1 to TRBJ2-2, with D uncertain. CDR1 and CDR2 from the germline V gene are SGHRS and YFSETQ. The CDR3 loop spans 13 amino acids. V lost 0 bases and J lost 6, with 6 bases in between. The CDR3 DNA follows: TGCGCCAGCAGCTTGGAGGTTTCCGGGGAGCTGTTTTTT. It specifies CASSLEVSGELFF. Full variable domain (remainder filled in from reference TRBV5-1 and TRBJ2-2): KAGVTQTPRYLIKTRGQQVTLSCSPISGHRSVSWYQQTPGQGLQFLFEYFSETQRNKGNFPGRFSGRQFSNSRSEMNVSTLELGDSALYLCASSLEVSGELFFGEGSRLTVL.

The chain joins TRBV19 to TRBJ1-3, with TRBD1 matching 7 bases. Germline CDR1 reads LNHDA; CDR2 reads SQIVND (reference sequence). The V and J ends lost 4 bases and 0 bases, in that order; junction bases with no gene match: 6. The CDR3 consists of 16 residues. The CDR3 region is CASSRDRSISGNTIYF. CDR3 nucleotides: TGTGCCAGTAGTAGGGACAGATCGATCTCTGGAAACACCATATATTTT.